Below, one TCR beta chain is given with its context. The antigen is not known. The sample is drawn from a study of cytomegalovirus exposure and HLA in healthy donors. Study results and limitations: A missense variant in DCLRE1C was later tied to TCR beta V- and J-gene trimming. The study labeled 180 or so TCR beta chains cytomegalovirus-associated. Rarity characterized most TCR sequences, yet some public TCRs appeared in many donors.

In germline, CDR1 is MNHNS, CDR2 SASEGT. J was trimmed by 6 bases and V by 9 bases; bases with no gene match: 5. The CDR3 runs to 11 residues. The PCR was carried out with 60 Vbeta primers and 13 Jbeta primers. The method was immunoSEQ multiplex PCR; TCRdb's version includes in-frame clones alone and lacks a portion of them. The sample has some 110,000 clones, over 9.5% seen once. Donors were nominally healthy when sampled, though unrecorded immune exposures were likely. V usage is TRBV6-1 and J usage is TRBJ2-7, with 7 bases identical to TRBD1. This TCR was sampled from a man aged 40-50 years in good health and CMV-seropositive. Sequencing was performed on PBMCs. The CDR3 DNA is TGTGCCAGTCCCAGGGGGACCGAGCAGTACTTC. Amino acid sequence: CASPRGTEQYF.